Listed below are T cell receptor beta chains from one sample, sequenced in a study of cytomegalovirus exposure and HLA in healthy donors. Generated by immunoSEQ multiplex PCR, the TCRdb table keeps only in-frame clones and is missing some. The sample holds 200,000 to 250,000 clones, about 80% seen once. Sequenced input: PBMCs. The receptors derive from a man aged 18-30 years in good health and CMV-seronegative. Both conserved end residues are part of each CDR3. The D gene is left open where the match is weak. Part of the rows lack a size; the others show once, few, many or a class for expanded clones.

clone_size j_call v_call d_call cdr3_aa cdr3_nt
NA TRBJ2-5 TRBV9 NA CASSPQGGFETQYF TGTGCCAGCAGCCCCCAGGGGGGTTTTGAGACCCAGTACTTC
NA TRBJ2-1 TRBV7-9 TRBD1 CASSSGQGSTYNEQFF TGTGCCAGCAGCTCCGGACAGGGTAGTACCTACAATGAGCAGTTCTTC
NA TRBJ2-2 TRBV29-1 TRBD2 CSAGAGGVTGELFF TGCAGCGCGGGGGCGGGAGGGGTCACCGGGGAGCTGTTTTTT
NA TRBJ1-1 TRBV2 NA CASSGFRRTRGTEAFF TGTGCCAGCAGTGGTTTTCGACGGACTAGGGGGACGGAAGCTTTCTTT
once TRBJ1-2 TRBV29-1 NA CSVAFRSGERGYTF TGCAGCGTTGCCTTCCGGTCGGGAGAGCGCGGCTACACCTTC
once TRBJ2-3 TRBV2 TRBD2 CASSGLAGVQDTQYF TGTGCCAGCAGTGGACTAGCGGGAGTTCAGGATACGCAGTATTTT
NA TRBJ2-1 TRBV7-2 NA CASSLGAAAYNEQFF TGTGCCAGCAGCTTAGGAGCGGCCGCCTACAATGAGCAGTTCTTC
NA TRBJ2-1 TRBV6-5 NA CASSRYREGNEQFF TGTGCCAGCAGTCGCTACAGGGAGGGCAATGAGCAGTTCTTC
NA TRBJ2-3 TRBV7-8 NA CASSHRTERLTDTQYF TGTGCCAGCAGCCACAGGACAGAGCGCCTCACAGATACGCAGTATTTT
NA TRBJ2-3 TRBV19 TRBD2 CASSTIERLAGAQYF TGTGCCAGTAGTACGATAGAAAGACTAGCTGGAGCGCAGTATTTT
NA TRBJ1-3 TRBV6-4 TRBD1 CASNRTGGQSGNTIYF TGTGCCAGCAATCGGACAGGGGGCCAGTCTGGAAACACCATATATTTT
NA TRBJ2-7 TRBV10-2 TRBD1 CASNRQGSEQYF TGCGCCAGCAATCGACAGGGATCCGAGCAGTACTTC
NA TRBJ1-1 TRBV7-2 NA CASSLVGQGVEAFF TGTGCCAGCAGCTTAGTTGGGCAGGGTGTTGAAGCTTTCTTT
NA TRBJ2-7 TRBV30 NA CAWTVPGEQYF TGTGCCTGGACCGTACCAGGCGAGCAGTACTTC
NA TRBJ1-2 TRBV19 TRBD1 CASSPGDSLYGYTF TGTGCCAGTAGTCCCGGGGACAGCCTCTATGGCTACACCTTC
NA TRBJ2-3 TRBV7-3 NA CASSFRRASTDTQYF TGTGCCAGCAGCTTCAGGCGGGCCAGCACAGATACGCAGTATTTT
NA TRBJ1-4 TRBV27 TRBD1 CASSLGQSPNEKLFF TGTGCCAGCAGTTTGGGACAGAGTCCTAATGAAAAACTGTTTTTT
NA TRBJ2-7 TRBV9 TRBD1 CASSVAGTGAYEQYF TGTGCCAGCAGCGTAGCCGGGACAGGCGCCTACGAGCAGTACTTC
NA TRBJ2-3 TRBV5-8 TRBD1 CASSRGQVGADTQYF TGTGCCAGCAGCCGGGGACAGGTTGGAGCAGATACGCAGTATTTT
once TRBJ2-3 TRBV10-3 NA CAISESVAESADTQYF TGTGCCATCAGTGAGTCCGTGGCGGAGTCCGCAGATACGCAGTATTTT
NA TRBJ2-7 TRBV5-1 NA CASSLVGGREQYF TGCGCCAGCAGCCTGGTAGGGGGTCGCGAGCAGTACTTC
NA TRBJ2-7 TRBV6-1 TRBD1 CASNPGQGSYEQYF TGTGCCAGCAATCCGGGACAGGGGTCCTACGAGCAGTACTTC
NA TRBJ2-1 TRBV4-1 TRBD1 CASSHDAGTGAPLEQFF TGCGCCAGCAGCCATGACGCGGGGACAGGGGCCCCACTAGAGCAGTTCTTC
NA TRBJ2-2 TRBV2 NA CASSATNLNEVFF TGTGCCAGCAGTGCAACTAACCTGAACGAGGTGTTTTTT
NA TRBJ2-1 TRBV6-5 TRBD1 CASSYDRVYNEQFF TGTGCCAGCAGTTACGACAGGGTCTACAATGAGCAGTTCTTC
NA TRBJ2-6 TRBV2 NA CASSPFGANVLTF TGTGCCAGCAGTCCTTTTGGGGCCAACGTCCTGACTTTC